The clone carrying this T cell receptor (beta chain) was detected a few times. The source of the sample is a study of T-cell reconstitution after alpha-beta-depleted transplantation in children. Unique molecular identifiers were incorporated into the prepared TCRbeta library. In TCRdb, the PCR reads were re-called with MiXCR into one record per CDR3 protein. The sample comprises about 360,000 distinct CDR3 sequences, 13% of which are singletons, and approximately 4.3% rests with the top ten. This CDR3 is 15 amino acids long. Germline CDR1 reads SGHVS; CDR2 reads FQNEAQ. The V gene end was trimmed by 2 bases and the J gene end by 5 bases; junction bases not matched to a gene: 3.

This sequence originates from a human donor who donated a stem cell graft to a child with Fanconi anemia. This sample comprised PBMCs, obtained from the stem cell graft. The chain couples TRBV7-8 to TRBJ2-3, with 11 nucleotides matching TRBD2. CDR3 residues: CASSLLAGGLDTQYF. CDR3 bases: TGTGCCAGCAGCTTACTAGCGGGGGGACTAGATACGCAGTATTTT. Looking up the rest from reference TRBV7-8 and TRBJ2-3 gives the full variable domain: GAGVSQSPRYKVAKRGQDVALRCDPISGHVSLFWYQQALGQGPEFLTYFQNEAQLDKSGLPSDRFFAERPEGSVSTLKIQRTQQEDSAVYLCASSLLAGGLDTQYFGPGTRLTVL.